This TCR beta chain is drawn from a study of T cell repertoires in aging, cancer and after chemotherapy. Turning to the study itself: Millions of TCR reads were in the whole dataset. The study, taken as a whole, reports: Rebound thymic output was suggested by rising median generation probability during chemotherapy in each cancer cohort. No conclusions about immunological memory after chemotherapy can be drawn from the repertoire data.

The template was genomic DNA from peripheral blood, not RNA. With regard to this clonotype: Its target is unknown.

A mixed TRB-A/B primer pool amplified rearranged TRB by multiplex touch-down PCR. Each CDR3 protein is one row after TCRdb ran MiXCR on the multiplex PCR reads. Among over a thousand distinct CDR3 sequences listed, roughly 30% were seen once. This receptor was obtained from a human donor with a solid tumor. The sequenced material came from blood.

Written as DNA, the CDR3 is TGTGCCAGCAGTTCGGGACAGGGTGAACTATACGAGCAGTACTTC. Translating it yields CASSSGQGELYEQYF. The V gene is TRBV6-6, the J gene TRBJ2-7; 9 bases fit TRBD1. Germline V gene lookup returns CDR1 MNHNY and CDR2 SVGAGI (reference sequence). This CDR3 spans 15 amino acids. Trimming took 4 bases from V and 4 from J; bases not matched to a gene: 8.